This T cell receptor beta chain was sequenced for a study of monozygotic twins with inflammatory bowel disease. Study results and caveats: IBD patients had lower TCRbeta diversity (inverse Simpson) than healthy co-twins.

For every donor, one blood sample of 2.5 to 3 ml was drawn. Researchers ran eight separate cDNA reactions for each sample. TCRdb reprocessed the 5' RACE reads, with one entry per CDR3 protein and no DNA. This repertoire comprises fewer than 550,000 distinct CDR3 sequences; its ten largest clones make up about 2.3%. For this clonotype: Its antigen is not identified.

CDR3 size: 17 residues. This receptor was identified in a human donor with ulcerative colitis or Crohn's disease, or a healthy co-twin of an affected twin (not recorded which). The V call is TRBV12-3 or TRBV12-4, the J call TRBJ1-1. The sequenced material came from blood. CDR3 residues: CASTLGGVRKARTEAFF.